This paragraph covers one TCR beta chain sequence. The participants were between roughly 18 and 89 years old and came from some 25 US areas. Cohorts were based on clinical histories the participants reported. Exposed participants came across a COVID-19 case within 2 weeks before study entry. The data belong to a study of blood T cell repertoires in COVID-19. In the study overall: Sample material is recorded as cDNA or gDNA derived from T cells, B-cell-depleted T cells, or PBMCs.

In germline, CDR1 is SGHRS, CDR2 YFSETQ. Trimming pared 5 bases from V and 0 bases from J, leaving 18 bases between. The CDR3 has 17 residues. Profiling relied on immunoSEQ multiplex PCR, and the TCRdb table lists in-frame clones only, not all of them. The sample includes more than 300,000 clones, about 89% of them seen just once. The sample comprised PBMCs or T cells enriched from blood (not recorded which). This TCR was sampled from a woman in her 40s who had been exposed to COVID-19. This chain uses TRBV5-1 with TRBJ2-1, with a tentative D call TRBD1 (6 bases). As DNA, the CDR3 is TGCGCCAGCAGTAAGGACAGCCCAACGAGCTCCTACAATGAGCAGTTCTTC. It translates to CASSKDSPTSSYNEQFF.